This T cell receptor beta chain was sequenced for a study of shared clonotypes between healthy human individuals. Study conclusions and caveats: It was the few donors that limited the genetic and exposure-history diversity represented. Larger richness was generally estimated for naive than memory subsets.

As to this clone: Its antigen is still unknown.

In the authors' workflow: From ImmunoSEQ came sequences covering only the junction and carrying no quality scores, so filtering differed. The protocol was immunoSEQ multiplex PCR, while the TCRdb copy is restricted to in-frame clones and leaves out a portion. V and J calls and clone size are copied from that table; D and trimming were computed from the DNA. The sample comprises approximately 530,000 clones, 90% to 96% of which are singletons, and approximately 0.062% rests with the top ten. V was cut by 0 bases and J by 4 bases, with 14 bases left in between. CDR1 is SGHDT, CDR2 YYEEEE, per germline. The length of the CDR3 is 16 residues.

Sequencing was performed on naive CD4+ T cells sorted from blood. Subset specified: CD45RA+ positively selected. This sequence originates from a woman aged 25 to 45 in good health. The rearrangement joins TRBV5-6 to TRBJ1-3, with a tentative D call TRBD1 (6 bases). The CDR3, as DNA: TGTGCCAGCAGCTTGGTGGGGGACAAGGAAGGAAACACCATATATTTT. Its protein product is CASSLVGDKEGNTIYF.